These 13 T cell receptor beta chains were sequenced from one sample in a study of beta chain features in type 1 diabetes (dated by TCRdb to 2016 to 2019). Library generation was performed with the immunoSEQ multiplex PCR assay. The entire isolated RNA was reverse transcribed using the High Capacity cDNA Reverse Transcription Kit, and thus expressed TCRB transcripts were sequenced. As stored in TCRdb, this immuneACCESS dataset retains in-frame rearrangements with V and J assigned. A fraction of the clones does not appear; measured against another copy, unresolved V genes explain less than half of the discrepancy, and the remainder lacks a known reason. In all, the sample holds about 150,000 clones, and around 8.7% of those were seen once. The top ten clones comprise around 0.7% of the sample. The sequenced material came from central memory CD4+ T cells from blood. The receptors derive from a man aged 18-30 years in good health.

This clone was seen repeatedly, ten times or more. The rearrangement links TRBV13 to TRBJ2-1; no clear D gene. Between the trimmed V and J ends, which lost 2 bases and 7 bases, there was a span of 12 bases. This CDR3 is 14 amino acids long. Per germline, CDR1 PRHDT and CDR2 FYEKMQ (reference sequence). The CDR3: CASSLTPHDNEQFF. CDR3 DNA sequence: TGTGCCAGCAGCTTAACTCCCCATGATAATGAGCAGTTCTTC.

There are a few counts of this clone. The CDR3 DNA sequence: TGTGCCAGCAGTTTATCTCGGAATGAAAAACTGTTTTTT. This encodes CASSLSRNEKLFF. V usage is TRBV27 and J usage is TRBJ1-4; D remains unclear. Looked up from germline, CDR1 is MNHEY and CDR2 is SMNVEV (reference sequence). The CDR3 consists of 13 residues. V shed 0 bases and J shed 5 bases, with 4 bases lying between them.

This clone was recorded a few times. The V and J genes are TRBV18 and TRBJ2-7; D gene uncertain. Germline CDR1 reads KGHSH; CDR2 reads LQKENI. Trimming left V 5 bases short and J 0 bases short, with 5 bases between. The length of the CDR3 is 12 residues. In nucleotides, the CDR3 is TGTGCCAGCTCAGACTCCTCCTACGAGCAGTACTTC. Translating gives CASSDSSYEQYF.

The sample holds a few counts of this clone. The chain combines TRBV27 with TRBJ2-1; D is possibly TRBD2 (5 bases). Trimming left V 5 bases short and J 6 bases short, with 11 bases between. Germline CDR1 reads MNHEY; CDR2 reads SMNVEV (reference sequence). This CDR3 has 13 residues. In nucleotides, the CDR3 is TGTGCCAGCAGTGGCTGGACTGGCAATGAGCAGTTCTTC. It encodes CASSGWTGNEQFF.

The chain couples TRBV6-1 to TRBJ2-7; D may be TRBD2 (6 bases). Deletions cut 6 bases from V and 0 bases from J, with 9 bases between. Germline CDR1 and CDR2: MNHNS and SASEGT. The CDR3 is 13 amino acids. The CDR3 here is CASSVADSYEQYF. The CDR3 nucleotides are TGTGCCAGCAGCGTAGCGGACTCCTACGAGCAGTACTTC.

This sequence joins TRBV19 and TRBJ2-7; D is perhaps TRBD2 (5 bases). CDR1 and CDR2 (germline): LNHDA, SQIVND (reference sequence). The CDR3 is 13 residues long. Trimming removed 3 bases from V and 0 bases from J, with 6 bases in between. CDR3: CASSMDFSYEQYF. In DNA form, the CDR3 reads TGTGCCAGTAGTATGGACTTCTCCTACGAGCAGTACTTC.

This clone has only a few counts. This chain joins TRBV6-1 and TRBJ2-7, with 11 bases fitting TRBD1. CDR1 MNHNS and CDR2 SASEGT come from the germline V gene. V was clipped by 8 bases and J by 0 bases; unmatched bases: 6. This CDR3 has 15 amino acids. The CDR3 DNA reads TGTGCCAGCCAGGACAGGGGGCAGCTCTCCTACGAGCAGTACTTC. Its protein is CASQDRGQLSYEQYF.

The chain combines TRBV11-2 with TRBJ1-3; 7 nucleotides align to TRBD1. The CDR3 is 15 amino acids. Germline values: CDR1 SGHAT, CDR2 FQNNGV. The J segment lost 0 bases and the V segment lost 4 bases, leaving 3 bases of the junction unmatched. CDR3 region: CASSSTGNSGNTIYF. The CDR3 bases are TGTGCCAGCAGCTCGACAGGGAACTCTGGAAACACCATATATTTT. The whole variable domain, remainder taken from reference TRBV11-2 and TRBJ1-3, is EAGVAQSPRYKIIEKRQSVAFWCNPISGHATLYWYQQILGQGPKLLIQFQNNGVVDDSQLPKDRFSAERLKGVDSTLKIQPAKLEDSAVYLCASSSTGNSGNTIYFGEGSWLTVV.

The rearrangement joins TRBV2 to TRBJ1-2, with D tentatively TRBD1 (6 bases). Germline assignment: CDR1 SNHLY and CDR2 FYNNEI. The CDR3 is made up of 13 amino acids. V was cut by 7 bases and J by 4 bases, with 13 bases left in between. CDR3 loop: CASKGTGPYGYTF. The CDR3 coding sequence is TGTGCCAGCAAGGGCACAGGGCCCTATGGCTACACCTTC.

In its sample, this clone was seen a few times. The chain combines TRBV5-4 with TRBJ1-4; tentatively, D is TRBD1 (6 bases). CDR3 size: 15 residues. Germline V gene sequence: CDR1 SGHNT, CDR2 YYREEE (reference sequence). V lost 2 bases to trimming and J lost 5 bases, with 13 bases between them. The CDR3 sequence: CASSFSGALNEKLFF. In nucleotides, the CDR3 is TGTGCCAGCAGCTTCTCAGGGGCGCTGAATGAAAAACTGTTTTTT.

The CDR3 nucleotides are TGTGCCAGCAGTTTGGGGGGGCTGGGCTATGGCTACACCTTC. This encodes CASSLGGLGYGYTF. The chain combines TRBV28 with TRBJ1-2; possibly TRBD1 for D (6 bases). Germline assignment: CDR1 MDHEN and CDR2 SYDVKM. This CDR3 contains 14 residues. V lost 3 bases and J 4 bases, leaving 12 bases between the germline ends.

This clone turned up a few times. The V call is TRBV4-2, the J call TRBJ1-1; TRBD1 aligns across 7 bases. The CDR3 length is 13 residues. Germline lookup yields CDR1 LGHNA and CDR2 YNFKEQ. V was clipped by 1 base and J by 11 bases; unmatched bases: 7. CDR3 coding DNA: TGTGCCAGCAGCCAAGGGGATACAGGGGTGGCTTTCTTT. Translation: CASSQGDTGVAFF.

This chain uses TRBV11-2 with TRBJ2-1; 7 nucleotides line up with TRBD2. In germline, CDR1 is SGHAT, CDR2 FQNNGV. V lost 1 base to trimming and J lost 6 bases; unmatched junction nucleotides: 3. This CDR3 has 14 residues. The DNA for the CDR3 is TGTGCCAGCAGCTTAGTGCGGGGGTTCAATGAGCAGTTCTTC. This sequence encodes CASSLVRGFNEQFF.